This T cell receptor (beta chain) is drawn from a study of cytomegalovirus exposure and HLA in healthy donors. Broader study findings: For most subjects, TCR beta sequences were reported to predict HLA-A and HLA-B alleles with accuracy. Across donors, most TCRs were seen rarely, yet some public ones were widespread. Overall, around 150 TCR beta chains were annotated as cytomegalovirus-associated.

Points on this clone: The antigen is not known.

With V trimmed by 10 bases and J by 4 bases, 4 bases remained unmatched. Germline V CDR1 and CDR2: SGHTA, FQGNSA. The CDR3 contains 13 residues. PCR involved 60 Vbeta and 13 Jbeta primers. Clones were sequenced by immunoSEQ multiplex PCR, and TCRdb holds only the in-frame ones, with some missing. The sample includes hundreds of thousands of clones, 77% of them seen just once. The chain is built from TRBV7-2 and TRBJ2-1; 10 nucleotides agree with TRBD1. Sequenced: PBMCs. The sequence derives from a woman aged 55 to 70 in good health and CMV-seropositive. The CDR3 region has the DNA TGTGCCACGGGGGGACAGGGGTACAATGAGCAGTTCTTC. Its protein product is CATGGQGYNEQFF.